This T cell receptor (beta chain) was profiled in a study of sequential checkpoint blockade in melanoma. Study information: Patients were randomized 1:1 to nivolumab-then-ipilimumab or ipilimumab-then-nivolumab first-line.

This clone was recorded once. The treatment here: randomized to nivolumab then ipilimumab (arm A) or the reverse (arm B). The CDR3 spans 14 residues. Germline CDR1 is SNHLY and CDR2 is FYNNEI. Trimming removed 5 bases from V and 10 bases from J; junction bases left unmatched: 7. Sequenced by immunoSEQ multiplex PCR; TCRdb stores in-frame clones only, minus some. The data show under 15,000 clones, about 72% seen once. The gene calls are TRBV2 and TRBJ1-6; 8 bases match TRBD1. The sample consisted of CD8+ T cells sorted from blood (inferred from file names), taken from a patient given nivolumab and ipilimumab in sequence. This clonotype was obtained from a human patient with melanoma. Some clones in this sample may be carry-over from other donors' samples. CDR3 coding DNA: TGTGCCAGCAGTCCGGACAGGGCGGGATCACCCCTCCACTTT. Its protein is CASSPDRAGSPLHF.